The clone carrying this T cell receptor (beta chain) showed up many times. The beta constant-region primer was an equimolar mix of two oligonucleotides covering TRBC1 and TRBC2. Nested alpha and beta constant-region primers with the SP2 primer drove four PCR rounds on ligated cDNA. Via MiXCR, TCRdb re-called the UMI-ligation and nested PCR reads, giving one row per CDR3 protein. The table lists tens of thousands of distinct CDR3 sequences, 15% to 20% of them singletons. CMV status came from CD4+ IFNgamma after overnight CMV lysate stimulation. This record comes from a study of naive and memory T cell subsets. The sequence came from a human donor in good health. The sequenced sample consisted of effector memory CD4+ T cells from blood. Specified subset: effector memory, CD45RA- CD27-.

The CDR3 protein is CATHSGTGNGYTF. CDR3 nucleotides: TGCGCCACCCATTCCGGGACAGGCAACGGCTACACCTTC. This chain links TRBV5-1 with TRBJ1-2, with 8 bases identical to TRBD1. J gave up 8 bases and V 9 bases, and 12 bases lay outside the gene matches. There are 13 residues in the CDR3. The germline V gene has CDR1 SGHRS and CDR2 YFSETQ.